This TCR beta chain was captured by sequencing in a study of patients and donors after allogeneic stem cell transplantation. TCRdb analysed the RT-PCR reads with MiXCR anew, one entry per CDR3 protein. The table has over 9,500 distinct CDR3 sequences, roughly 6.4% seen once. In its sample, this clonotype is medium-sized. This CDR3 is 15 amino acids long. The V end lost 4 bases, the J end lost 4 bases, and 15 bases lay between the germline ends. Germline V gene lookup returns CDR1 KGHDR and CDR2 SFDVKD. The V call is TRBV24-1, the J call TRBJ1-2; possibly TRBD1 for D (5 bases). The sequence was obtained from a human donor who was either an allogeneic HSCT recipient or a stem cell or donor lymphocyte infusion donor (not recorded which). It is not recorded whose cells these are; they may come from a transplant donor. Sequencing input: blood, either unsorted or a sorted T cell fraction (not recorded which). CDR3 DNA: TGTGCCACCAGTGACCCAGCCCGGGGCGCCTATGGCTACACCTTC. It yields the protein CATSDPARGAYGYTF.